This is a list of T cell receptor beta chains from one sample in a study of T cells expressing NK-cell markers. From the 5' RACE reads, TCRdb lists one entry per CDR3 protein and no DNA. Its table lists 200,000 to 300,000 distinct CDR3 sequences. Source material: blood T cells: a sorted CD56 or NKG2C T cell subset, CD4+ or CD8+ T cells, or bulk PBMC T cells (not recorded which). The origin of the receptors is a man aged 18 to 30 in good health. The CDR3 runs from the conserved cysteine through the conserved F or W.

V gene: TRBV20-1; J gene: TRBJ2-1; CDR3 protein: CSAEDRWTSRYNEQFF
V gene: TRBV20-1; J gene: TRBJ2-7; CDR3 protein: CSASWKLSGSFYEQYF
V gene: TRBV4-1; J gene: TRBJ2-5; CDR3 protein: CASSQPRNPGPGAETQYF
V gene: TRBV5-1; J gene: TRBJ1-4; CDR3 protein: CASSLTGDEKLFF
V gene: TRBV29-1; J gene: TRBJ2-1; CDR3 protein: CSVEDRGRAEQFF
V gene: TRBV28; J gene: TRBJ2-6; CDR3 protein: CASTRGMWDSGANVLTF
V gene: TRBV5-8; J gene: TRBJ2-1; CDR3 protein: CASSPGRDHRYNEQFF
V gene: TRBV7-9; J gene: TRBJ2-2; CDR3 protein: CASSLSRQGNTGELFF
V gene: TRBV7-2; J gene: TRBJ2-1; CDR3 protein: CASSPNKRENEQFF
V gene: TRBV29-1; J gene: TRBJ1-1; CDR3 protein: CSVYLLVNTEAFF
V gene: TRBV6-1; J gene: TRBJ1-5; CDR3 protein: CASSDGWANQPQHF
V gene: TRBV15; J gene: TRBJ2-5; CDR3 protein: CATSGGQGWEETQYF
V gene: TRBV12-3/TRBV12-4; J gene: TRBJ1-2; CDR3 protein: CASSLAGPTGGGYTF
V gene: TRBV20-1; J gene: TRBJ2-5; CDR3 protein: CSARQGETQYF
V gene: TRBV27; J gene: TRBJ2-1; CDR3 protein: CASSSTRVRQGRSYNEQFF
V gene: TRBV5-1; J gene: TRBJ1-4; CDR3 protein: CASSLDDDSEKLFF
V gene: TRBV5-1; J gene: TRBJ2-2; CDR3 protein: CASSLDGYSTGELFF
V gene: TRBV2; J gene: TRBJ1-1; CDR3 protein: CASSEALRGLGTEAFF
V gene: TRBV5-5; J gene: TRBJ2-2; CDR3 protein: CASSLGLVQGAAGELFF
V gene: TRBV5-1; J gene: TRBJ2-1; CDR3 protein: CASSSRDPSGNEQFF
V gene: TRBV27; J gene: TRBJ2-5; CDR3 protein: CASSSPRGQGEETQYF
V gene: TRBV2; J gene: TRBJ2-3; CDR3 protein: CASSPRTSGSDTQYF
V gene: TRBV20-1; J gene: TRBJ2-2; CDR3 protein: CSARDRGFGELFF
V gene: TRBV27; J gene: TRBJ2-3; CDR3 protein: CASSSTPTDTQYF
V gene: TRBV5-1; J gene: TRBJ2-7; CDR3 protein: CASRNLHGGYEQYF
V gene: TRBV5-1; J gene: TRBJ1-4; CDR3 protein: CASSYNTGGANEKLFF
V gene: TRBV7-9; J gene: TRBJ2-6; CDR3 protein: CASRQGVRSGANVLTF
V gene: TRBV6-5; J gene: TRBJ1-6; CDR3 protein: CASSYYDRGGSPLHF
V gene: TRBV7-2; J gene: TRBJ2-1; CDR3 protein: CASSLFVAGNNEQFF
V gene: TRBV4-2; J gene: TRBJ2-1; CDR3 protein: CASSQDGSGSRAHPNEQFF
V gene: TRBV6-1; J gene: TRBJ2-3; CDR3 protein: CASTKTGRVGDTQYF
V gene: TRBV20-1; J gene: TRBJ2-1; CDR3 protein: CSAVGGLAGVGDNNEQFF
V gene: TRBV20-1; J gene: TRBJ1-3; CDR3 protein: CSARDSSRAGNTIYF
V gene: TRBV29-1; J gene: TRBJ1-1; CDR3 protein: CSASKWDTEAFF
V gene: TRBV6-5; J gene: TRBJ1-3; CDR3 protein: CASRGGPGNTIYF
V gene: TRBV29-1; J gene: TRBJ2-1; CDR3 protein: CSATGLGNNEQFF
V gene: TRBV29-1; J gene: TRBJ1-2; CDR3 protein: CSALLFVSYGYTF
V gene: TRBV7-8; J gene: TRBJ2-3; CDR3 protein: CASSSPTSGGRTPSTDTQYF
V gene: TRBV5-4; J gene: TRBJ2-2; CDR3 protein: CASSLTSGSIGGELFF
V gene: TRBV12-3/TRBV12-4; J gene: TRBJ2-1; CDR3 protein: CASRKGGPYNEQFF
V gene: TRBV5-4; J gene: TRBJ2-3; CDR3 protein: CASSLRLEPTDTQYF
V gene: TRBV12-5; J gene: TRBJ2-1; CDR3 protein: CASSEGGLAAYNEQFF
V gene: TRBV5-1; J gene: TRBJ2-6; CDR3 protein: CASSPGAGPSGANVLTF
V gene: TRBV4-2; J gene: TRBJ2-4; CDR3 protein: CASSQDRDRTGSNIQYF
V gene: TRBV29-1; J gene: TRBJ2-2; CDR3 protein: CSVGLGGTGELFF
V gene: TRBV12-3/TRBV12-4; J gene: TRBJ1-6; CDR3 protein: CASSPGPGANSPLHF
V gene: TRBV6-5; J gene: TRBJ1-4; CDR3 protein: CASSFGWSNEKLFF
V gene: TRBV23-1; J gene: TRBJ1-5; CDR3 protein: CASGVGQAKNQPQHF
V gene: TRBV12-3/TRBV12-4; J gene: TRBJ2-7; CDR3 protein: CASSFRAGFGTSGGYRSYEQYF
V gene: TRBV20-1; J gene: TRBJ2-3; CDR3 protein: CSAPNRLAGLEDTQYF
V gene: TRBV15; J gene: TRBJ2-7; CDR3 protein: CATSVNGGYEQYF
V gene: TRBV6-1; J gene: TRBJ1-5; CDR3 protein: CASGTGQRNQPQHF
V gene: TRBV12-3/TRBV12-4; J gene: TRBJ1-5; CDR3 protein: CASSLIGGVGANQPQHF
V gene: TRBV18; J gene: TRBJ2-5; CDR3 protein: CASSTGEETQYF
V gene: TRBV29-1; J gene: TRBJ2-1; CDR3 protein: CSVRGRLSDEQFF
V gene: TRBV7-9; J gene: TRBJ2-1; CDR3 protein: CASSLQGGSYNEQFF
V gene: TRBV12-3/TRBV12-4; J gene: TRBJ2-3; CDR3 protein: CASSNGTIMDTQYF
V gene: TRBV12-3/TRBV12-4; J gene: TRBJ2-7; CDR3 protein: CASSLKSWTNAYEQYF
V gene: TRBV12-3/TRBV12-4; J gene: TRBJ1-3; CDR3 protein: CASSPAGGVSGNTIYF